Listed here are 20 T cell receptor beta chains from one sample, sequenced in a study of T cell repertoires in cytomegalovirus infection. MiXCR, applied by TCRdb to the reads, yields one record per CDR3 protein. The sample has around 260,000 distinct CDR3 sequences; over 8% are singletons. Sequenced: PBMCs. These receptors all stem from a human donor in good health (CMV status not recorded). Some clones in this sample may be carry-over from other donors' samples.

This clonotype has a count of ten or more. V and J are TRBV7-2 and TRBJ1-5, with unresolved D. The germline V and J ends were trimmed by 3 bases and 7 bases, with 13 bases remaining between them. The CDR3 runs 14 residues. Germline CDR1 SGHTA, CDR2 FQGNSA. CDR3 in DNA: TGTGCCAGCAGCTTCGACCCGGGGAAACAGCCCCAGCATTTT. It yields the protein CASSFDPGKQPQHF.

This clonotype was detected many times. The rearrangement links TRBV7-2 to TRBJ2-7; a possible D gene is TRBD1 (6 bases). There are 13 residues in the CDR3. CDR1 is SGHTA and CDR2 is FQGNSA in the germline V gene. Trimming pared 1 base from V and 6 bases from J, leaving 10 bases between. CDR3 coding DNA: TGTGCCAGCAGCTTAGTTGACAGGCGCGAGCAGTACTTC. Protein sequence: CASSLVDRREQYF.

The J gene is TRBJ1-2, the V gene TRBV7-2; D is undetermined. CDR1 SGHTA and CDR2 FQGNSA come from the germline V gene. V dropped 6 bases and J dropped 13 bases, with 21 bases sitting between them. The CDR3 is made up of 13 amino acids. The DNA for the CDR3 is TGTGCCAGCAGTTTTCCTCCCGCGGCATCAGTCACCTTC. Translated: CASSFPPAASVTF.

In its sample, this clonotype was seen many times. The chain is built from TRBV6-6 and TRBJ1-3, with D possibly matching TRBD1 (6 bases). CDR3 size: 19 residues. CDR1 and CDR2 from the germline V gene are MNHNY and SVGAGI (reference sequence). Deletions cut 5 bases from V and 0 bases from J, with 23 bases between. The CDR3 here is CASSVQGLPDLSSGNTIYF. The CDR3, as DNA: TGTGCCAGCAGTGTGCAGGGGCTACCCGACCTAAGCTCTGGAAACACCATATATTTT.

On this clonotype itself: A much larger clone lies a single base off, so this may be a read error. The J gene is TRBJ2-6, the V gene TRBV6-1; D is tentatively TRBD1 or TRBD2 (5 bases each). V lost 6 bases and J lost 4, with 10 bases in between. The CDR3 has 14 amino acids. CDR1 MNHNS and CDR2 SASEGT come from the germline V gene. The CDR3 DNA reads TGTGCCAGCAGCCGAGGGGTCGGGGCCAACGTCCTGACTTTC. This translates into CASSRGVGANVLTF.

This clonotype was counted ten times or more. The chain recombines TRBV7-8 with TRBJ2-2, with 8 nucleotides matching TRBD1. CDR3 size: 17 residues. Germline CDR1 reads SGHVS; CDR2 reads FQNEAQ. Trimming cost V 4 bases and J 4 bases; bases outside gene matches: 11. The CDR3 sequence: CASSSGPRTGITGELFF. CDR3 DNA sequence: TGTGCCAGCAGCTCTGGCCCCAGGACAGGGATCACCGGGGAGCTGTTTTTT.

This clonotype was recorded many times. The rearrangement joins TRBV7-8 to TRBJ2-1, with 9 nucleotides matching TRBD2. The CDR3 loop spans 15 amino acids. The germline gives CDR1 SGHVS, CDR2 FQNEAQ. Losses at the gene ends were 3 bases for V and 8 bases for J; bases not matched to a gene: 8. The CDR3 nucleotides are TGTGCCAGCAGCTTGCGGGGGGGCACTCCCCATGAGCAGTTCTTC. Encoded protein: CASSLRGGTPHEQFF.

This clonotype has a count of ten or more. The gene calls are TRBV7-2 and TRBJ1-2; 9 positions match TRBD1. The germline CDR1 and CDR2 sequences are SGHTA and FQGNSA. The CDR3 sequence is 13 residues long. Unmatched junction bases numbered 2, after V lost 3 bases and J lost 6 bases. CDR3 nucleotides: TGTGCCAGCAGCTTGACAGGGGGAGATGGCTACACCTTC. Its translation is CASSLTGGDGYTF. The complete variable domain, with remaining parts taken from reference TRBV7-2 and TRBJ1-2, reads GAGVSQSPSNKVTEKGKDVELRCDPISGHTALYWYRQSLGQGLEFLIYFQGNSAPDKSGLPSDRFSAERTGGSVSTLTIQRTQQEDSAVYLCASSLTGGDGYTFGSGTRLTVV.

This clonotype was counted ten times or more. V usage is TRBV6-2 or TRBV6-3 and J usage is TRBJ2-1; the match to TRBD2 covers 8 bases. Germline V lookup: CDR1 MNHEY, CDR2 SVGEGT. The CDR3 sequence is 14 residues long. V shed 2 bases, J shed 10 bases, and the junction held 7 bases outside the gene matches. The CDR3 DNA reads TGTGCCAGCAGTTACACGGGAGGGCCGAGCGAGCAGTTCTTC. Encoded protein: CASSYTGGPSEQFF.

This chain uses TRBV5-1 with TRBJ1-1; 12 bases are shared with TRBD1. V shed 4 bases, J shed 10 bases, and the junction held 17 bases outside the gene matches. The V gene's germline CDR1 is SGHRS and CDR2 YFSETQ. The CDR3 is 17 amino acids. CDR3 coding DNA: TGCGCCAGCAGCCAACTATCTACCGGGACAGGGGGCCCCGGAGCTTTCTTT. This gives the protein CASSQLSTGTGGPGAFF.

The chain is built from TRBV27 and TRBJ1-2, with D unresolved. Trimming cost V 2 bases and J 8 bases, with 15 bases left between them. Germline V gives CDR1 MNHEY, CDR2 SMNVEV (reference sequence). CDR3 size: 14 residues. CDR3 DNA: TGTGCCAGCAGTTTACTCGGCGGACTGCAAGGCTACACCTTC. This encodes CASSLLGGLQGYTF.

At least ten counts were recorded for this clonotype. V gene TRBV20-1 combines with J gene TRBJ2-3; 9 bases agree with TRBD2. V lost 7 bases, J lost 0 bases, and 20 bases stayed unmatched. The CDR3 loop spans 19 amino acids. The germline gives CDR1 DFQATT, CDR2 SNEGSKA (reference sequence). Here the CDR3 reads CSVKSETSGLISSTDTQYF. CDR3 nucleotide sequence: TGCAGTGTCAAATCGGAGACTAGCGGACTGATAAGTAGCACAGATACGCAGTATTTT.

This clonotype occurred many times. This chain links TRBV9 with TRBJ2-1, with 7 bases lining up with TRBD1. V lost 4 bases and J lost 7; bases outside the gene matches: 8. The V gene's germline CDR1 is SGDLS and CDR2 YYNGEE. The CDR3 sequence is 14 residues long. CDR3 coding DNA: TGTGCCAGCAGCCCGTCCACAGGGGTAAATGAGCAGTTCTTC. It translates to CASSPSTGVNEQFF.

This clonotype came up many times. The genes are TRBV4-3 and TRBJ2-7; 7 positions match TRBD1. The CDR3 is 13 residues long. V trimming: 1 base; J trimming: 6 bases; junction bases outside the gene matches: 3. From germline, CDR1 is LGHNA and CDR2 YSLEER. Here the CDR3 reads CASSQVYRGEQYF. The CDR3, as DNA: TGCGCCAGCAGCCAAGTATACAGGGGCGAGCAGTACTTC.

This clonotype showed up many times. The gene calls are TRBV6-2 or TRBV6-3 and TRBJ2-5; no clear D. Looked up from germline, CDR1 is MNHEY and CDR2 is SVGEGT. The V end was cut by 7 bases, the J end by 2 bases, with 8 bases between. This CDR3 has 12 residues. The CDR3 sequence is CASTTVQETQYF. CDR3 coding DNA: TGTGCCAGCACAACAGTTCAAGAGACCCAGTACTTC.

The CDR3 DNA sequence: TGCAGTGCCCCATCGACTAACTATGGCTACACCTTC. Residues: CSAPSTNYGYTF. The chain carries TRBV20-1 and TRBJ1-2; no reliable D call. The CDR3 sequence is 12 residues long. Germline V lookup: CDR1 DFQATT, CDR2 SNEGSKA (reference sequence). The V end lost 6 bases, the J end lost 0 bases, and 8 bases lay between the germline ends.

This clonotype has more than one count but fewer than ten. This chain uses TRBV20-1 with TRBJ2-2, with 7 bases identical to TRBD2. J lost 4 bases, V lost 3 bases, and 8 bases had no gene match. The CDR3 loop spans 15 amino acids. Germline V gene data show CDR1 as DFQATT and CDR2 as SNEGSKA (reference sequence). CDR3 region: CSASGSGLFTGELFF. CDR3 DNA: TGCAGTGCTAGTGGTAGCGGGCTCTTCACCGGGGAGCTGTTTTTT.

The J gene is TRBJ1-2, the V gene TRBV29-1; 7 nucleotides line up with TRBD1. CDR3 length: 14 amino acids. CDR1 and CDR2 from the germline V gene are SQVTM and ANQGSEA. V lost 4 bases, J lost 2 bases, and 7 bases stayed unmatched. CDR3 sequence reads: CSVAQGFSNYGYTF. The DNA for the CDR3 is TGCAGCGTTGCACAGGGGTTCTCCAACTATGGCTACACCTTC.

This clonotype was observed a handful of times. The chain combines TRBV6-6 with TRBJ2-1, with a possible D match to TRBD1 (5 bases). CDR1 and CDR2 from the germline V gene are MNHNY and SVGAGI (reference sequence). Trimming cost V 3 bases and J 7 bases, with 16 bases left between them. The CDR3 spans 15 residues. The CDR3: CASSYRGVATNEQFF. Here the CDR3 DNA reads TGTGCCAGCAGTTATAGGGGCGTCGCTACAAATGAGCAGTTCTTC.

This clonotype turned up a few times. DNA of the CDR3: TGTGCCAGCAGGTTGACAGGGGGCGAGGGGGAAGCTTTCTTT. Its protein is CASRLTGGEGEAFF. The chain recombines TRBV7-9 with TRBJ1-1; TRBD1 matches 10 bases. CDR1 and CDR2 (germline): SEHNR, FQNEAQ (reference sequence). V lost 6 bases, J lost 8 bases, and 9 bases stayed unmatched. The CDR3 loop spans 14 amino acids.